Below, 25 T cell receptor beta chains from the same sample are listed, as sequenced in a study of CD8+CD57+ T cells in acquired aplastic anemia. Patients chosen for sequencing had CD8+CD57+ cells that had expanded, as shown by flow cytometry. Profiles of TCR beta VDJ and CDR3 were generated from a genomic DNA template. TCRdb passed the reads through MiXCR, listing each CDR3 protein once. The sample contains around 200,000 distinct CDR3 sequences, approximately 48% of which appear only once. Sample: sorted CD4+, CD8+, or CD8+CD57+ T cells (not recorded which) from PBMCs. The receptor source for this set is a human donor with aplastic anemia.

This clonotype was observed many times. The chain couples TRBV15 to TRBJ2-7; D is undetermined. CDR1 is LNHNV and CDR2 is YYDKDF in the germline V gene (reference sequence). This CDR3 has 13 residues. Deletions cut 0 bases from V and 3 bases from J, with 6 bases between. In DNA form, the CDR3 reads TGTGCCACCAGCAGAGATGTGGGCTACGAGCAGTACTTC. Its protein is CATSRDVGYEQYF.

At least ten counts were recorded for this clonotype. The rearrangement uses TRBV12-3 or TRBV12-4 and TRBJ2-1, with 9 bases that match TRBD2. CDR3 length: 15 residues. V lost 5 bases, J lost 6 bases, and 8 bases stayed unmatched. In DNA form, the CDR3 reads TGTGCCAGCAGTATGGCGGGACTAGCAAGCAATGAGCAGTTCTTC. It specifies CASSMAGLASNEQFF.

The rearrangement links TRBV2 to TRBJ1-2; D remains unclear. This CDR3 comprises 11 residues. Per the germline V gene, CDR1 is SNHLY and CDR2 is FYNNEI. V was pared by 6 bases and J by 11 bases, with 13 bases between. The CDR3 loop is CASSKMRVYTF. In DNA, the CDR3 is TGTGCCAGCAGCAAAATGAGAGTTTACACCTTC.

This clonotype was counted ten times or more. The J gene is TRBJ2-5, the V gene TRBV6-1, with 7 bases identical to TRBD2. This CDR3 is built from 15 residues. V was clipped by 2 bases and J by 5 bases; unmatched bases: 8. Looked up from germline, CDR1 is MNHNS and CDR2 is SASEGT. CDR3 in amino acids: CASSEKAGSMETQYF. CDR3 DNA: TGTGCCAGCAGTGAAAAAGCGGGAAGCATGGAGACCCAGTACTTC.

J is TRBJ2-6 and V is TRBV20-1; D assignment may be TRBD1 or TRBD2 (5 bases each). Trimming pared 2 bases from V and 0 bases from J, leaving 17 bases between. Per the germline V gene, CDR1 is DFQATT and CDR2 is SNEGSKA (reference sequence). This CDR3 is 18 amino acids long. Here the CDR3 DNA reads TGCAGTGCTAGACCGAAGGGACCGCATGGCTCTGGGGCCAACGTCCTGACTTTC. Residues: CSARPKGPHGSGANVLTF.

In this sample, this clonotype turned up many times. The CDR3 loop reads CSARRTGVTNEQYF. In DNA, the CDR3 is TGCAGTGCTAGACGGACAGGGGTAACAAACGAGCAGTACTTC. The rearrangement joins TRBV20-1 to TRBJ2-7, with TRBD1 matching over 9 bases. Germline trimming cut 2 bases from V and 5 bases from J; bases unmatched to any gene: 7. The CDR3 totals 14 residues. Germline V gene lookup returns CDR1 DFQATT and CDR2 SNEGSKA (reference sequence).

The chain links TRBV10-3 to TRBJ2-1; D perhaps matches TRBD1 (5 bases). Looked up from germline, CDR1 is ENHRY and CDR2 is SYGVKD. V lost 9 bases to trimming and J lost 0 bases, with 12 bases between them. This CDR3 region has 14 residues. CDR3: CAIQGSSSYNEQFF. In DNA, the CDR3 is TGTGCCATTCAGGGCTCCAGCTCCTACAATGAGCAGTTCTTC.

The chain has TRBV5-6 and TRBJ2-7, with D hard to call. V gave up 3 bases and J gave up 0 bases, with 10 bases separating them. The CDR3 totals 14 residues. Germline V gene sequence: CDR1 SGHDT, CDR2 YYEEEE. The CDR3 bases are TGTGCCAGCAGCTACAGAGTAAGCTCCTACGAGCAGTACTTC. Translating gives CASSYRVSSYEQYF.

In its sample, this clonotype was seen a few times. V and J are TRBV12-3 or TRBV12-4 and TRBJ2-3; 10 bases agree with TRBD2. The CDR3 is 19 amino acids. Trimming at V came to 5 bases and at J to 4 bases, leaving 18 bases not matched to a gene. CDR3 in amino acids: CASSPRTSGIRRLPDTQYF. CDR3 bases: TGTGCCAGCAGTCCCAGGACTAGCGGAATCCGACGCCTCCCAGATACGCAGTATTTT.

Ten or more counts support this clonotype. The J gene is TRBJ2-1, the V gene TRBV9, with D tentatively TRBD2 (6 bases). This CDR3 contains 18 residues. Germline assignment: CDR1 SGDLS and CDR2 YYNGEE. V was cut by 2 bases and J by 3 bases, with 21 bases left in between. CDR3 coding DNA: TGTGCCAGCAGCGTCCACGAGCGAGGACTAACGCTCTACAATGAGCAGTTCTTC. It translates to CASSVHERGLTLYNEQFF.

The chain employs TRBV20-1 and TRBJ1-3; possible D gene TRBD1, 5 bases. The CDR3 has 15 residues. V lost 2 bases and J 0 bases, leaving 11 bases between the germline ends. Germline values: CDR1 DFQATT, CDR2 SNEGSKA (reference sequence). The CDR3 DNA sequence: TGCAGTGCTAGACCCGACAGTCTCTCTGGAAACACCATATATTTT. Translating gives CSARPDSLSGNTIYF.

This clonotype has ten or more counts. This rearrangement joins TRBV2 to TRBJ2-1; D unclear. This CDR3 spans 10 amino acids. Trimming shortened V by 5 bases and J by 7 bases, and 3 bases separated the two germline ends. Germline-derived CDR1 and CDR2 are SNHLY and FYNNEI. The DNA for the CDR3 is TGTGCCAGCAGTCTTAATGAGCAGTTCTTC. It encodes CASSLNEQFF.

The genes are TRBV20-1 and TRBJ2-5; D possibly corresponds to TRBD1 (6 bases). The CDR3 spans 14 residues. Germline CDR1 reads DFQATT; CDR2 reads SNEGSKA (reference sequence). V lost 0 bases to trimming and J lost 5 bases, with 13 bases between them. CDR3 residues: CSARDLDRFETQYF. DNA of the CDR3: TGCAGTGCTAGAGACTTAGACAGGTTTGAGACCCAGTACTTC.

The genes are TRBV10-2 and TRBJ2-2, with D perhaps matching TRBD1 (5 bases). Germline loops: CDR1 WSHSY, CDR2 SAAADI. Trimming cost V 2 bases and J 6 bases, with 10 bases left between them. CDR3 length equals 14 residues. CDR3 sequence: CASSEDLGAGELFF. CDR3 nucleotides: TGCGCCAGCAGTGAGGACTTAGGGGCCGGGGAGCTGTTTTTT.

In this sample, this clonotype turned up a few times. This chain joins TRBV20-1 and TRBJ2-3, with D possibly matching TRBD2 (5 bases). CDR1 and CDR2 from the germline V gene are DFQATT and SNEGSKA (reference sequence). The CDR3 totals 12 residues. Between the trimmed V and J ends, which lost 4 bases and 4 bases, there was a span of 9 bases. The CDR3 sequence is CSATRGADTQYF. In DNA, the CDR3 is TGCAGTGCTACCCGGGGAGCAGATACGCAGTATTTT.

This clonotype was seen only a few times. This chain links TRBV2 with TRBJ2-2, with no clear D. V was pared by 4 bases and J by 0 bases, with 9 bases between. Germline CDR1 reads SNHLY; CDR2 reads FYNNEI. The CDR3 has 15 amino acids. The CDR3 DNA follows: TGTGCCAGCAGTGCCCTCCCCGCGAACACCGGGGAGCTGTTTTTT. Translating it yields CASSALPANTGELFF.

In its sample, this clonotype was seen many times. This rearrangement joins TRBV5-5 to TRBJ1-1; D not certain. There are 13 residues in the CDR3. The ends were cut back, 2 bases at V and 7 bases at J, with 12 bases in the middle. Germline CDR1 SGHKS, CDR2 YYEKEE (reference sequence). In nucleotides, the CDR3 is TGTGCCAGCAGCTTAAAGGGAGAGGGTGAAGCTTTCTTT. Its protein product is CASSLKGEGEAFF.

This clonotype showed up just once. This sequence joins TRBV10-3 and TRBJ2-2; 12 bases map to TRBD2. The V gene end was trimmed by 6 bases and the J gene end by 4 bases; junction bases not matched to a gene: 3. The CDR3 totals 15 residues. Germline V CDR1 and CDR2: ENHRY, SYGVKD. In DNA form, the CDR3 reads TGTGCCATCAGCGGACTAGCGGGGATCACCGGGGAGCTGTTTTTT. Translation: CAISGLAGITGELFF.

The rearrangement links TRBV19 to TRBJ2-7; D perhaps matches TRBD2 (5 bases). Germline V gene lookup returns CDR1 LNHDA and CDR2 SQIVND (reference sequence). The CDR3 totals 13 residues. The V and J ends lost 8 bases and 1 base respectively, with 12 bases between them. This CDR3 reads CASRRALSYEQYF. CDR3 DNA sequence: TGTGCCAGTCGGCGGGCCCTATCCTACGAGCAGTACTTC. The entire variable domain, with the rest obtained from reference TRBV19 and TRBJ2-7, is as follows: DGGITQSPKYLFRKEGQNVTLSCEQNLNHDAMYWYRQDPGQGLRLIYYSQIVNDFQKGDIAEGYSVSREKKESFPLTVTSAQKNPTAFYLCASRRALSYEQYFGPGTRLTVT.

The V gene is TRBV25-1, the J gene TRBJ1-4; TRBD1 is a possible D gene (5 bases). Trimming removed 1 base at V and 4 bases at J, with 13 bases between. CDR3 size: 16 residues. Germline CDR1 is MGHDK and CDR2 is SYGVNS. This CDR3 reads CASSEWVAGSNEKLFF. The CDR3 DNA sequence: TGTGCCAGCAGTGAATGGGTGGCAGGGAGTAATGAAAAACTGTTTTTT.

This chain uses TRBV2 with TRBJ2-3, with D possibly TRBD2 on 5 matching bases. The CDR3 length is 15 residues. Trimming cost V 8 bases and J 5 bases, with 20 bases left between them. CDR1 is SNHLY, CDR2 FYNNEI, per germline. CDR3 protein: CASERAVDGGDTQYF. The CDR3 DNA follows: TGTGCCAGCGAGCGAGCGGTCGACGGAGGAGATACGCAGTATTTT.

The gene calls are TRBV5-1 and TRBJ2-3, with TRBD2 identical over 11 bases. Germline CDR1 and CDR2: SGHRS and YFSETQ. V lost 4 bases and J lost 9; bases outside the gene matches: 13. CDR3 length equals 16 residues. CDR3 protein: CASSPWTSGRSGTQYF. The CDR3 DNA reads as TGCGCCAGCAGCCCTTGGACTAGCGGGCGTTCGGGGACGCAGTATTTT.

With respect to this clonotype: This may come from a read error, since a much larger clone is one base off. The chain recombines TRBV18 with TRBJ2-5; no reliable D call. The germline V gene has CDR1 KGHSH and CDR2 LQKENI. The CDR3 covers 14 residues. V lost 3 bases and J lost 4, with 12 bases in between. The CDR3: CASSPRQTRETQYF. CDR3 coding DNA: TGTGCCAGCTCACCGCGCCAGACTCGAGAGACCCAGTACTTC. The full variable domain, with the rest looked up from reference TRBV18 and TRBJ2-5, is NAGVMQNPRHLVRRRGQEARLRCSPMKGHSHVYWYRQLPEEGLKFMVYLQKENIIDESGMPKERFSAEFPKEGPSILRIQQVVRGDSAAYFCASSPRQTRETQYFGPGTRLLVL.

This clonotype appeared many times. The chain uses TRBV2 and TRBJ2-2, with TRBD2 matching 13 bases. CDR3 length: 17 amino acids. Germline V CDR1 and CDR2: SNHLY, FYNNEI. J lost 0 bases, V lost 8 bases, and 6 bases had no gene match. CDR3 in DNA: TGTGCCAGCCTAGGACTAGCGGGAGATGCGAACACCGGGGAGCTGTTTTTT. Its protein product is CASLGLAGDANTGELFF.

As to this clonotype: This is likely a read error, given that the CDR3 carries no conserved phenylalanine or tryptophan at its end. The chain uses TRBV4-3 and TRBJ2-2; D unclear. Germline loops: CDR1 LGHNA, CDR2 YSLEER. The CDR3 sequence is 13 residues long. V was clipped by 3 bases and J by 9 bases, with 11 bases between them. The CDR3 loop reads CASSHETWRELFC. The CDR3 DNA reads as TGCGCCAGCAGCCATGAAACCTGGCGGGAGCTGTTTTGT.